Reported below is one T cell receptor beta chain. The antigen it recognizes is unknown. The sample originates from a study of CXCR3-negative and CXCR3-positive naive CD8 T cells (dated by TCRdb to between 2018 and 2021). Regarding the study in general: In total, around 140 million TRB reads were obtained, or roughly 1.5 +/- 0.3 million reads per library. TRBV-TRBJ cluster analysis included naive subsets from roughly 5 donors and memory cells from 3 donors. Data from under 12 donors, pooled across two independent experiments, went into the diversity and physicochemical repertoire analyses. The paper as a whole reports these results and caveats: Because surface CD5, which is linked to self-reactivity in mice, was comparable between the naive subsets, TCR interaction strength was also inferred from TRB CDR3 physicochemical properties. Naive CXCR3-negative and CXCR3-positive cells from the same donor showed similar TRBV-TRBJ usage, whereas memory cells showed distinct patterns. Compared with CXCR3-negative naive cells, CXCR3-positive naive cells had TRB CDR3s with higher hydrophobicity (lower Kidera factor 4), lower energy, and higher strength and volume indices. Repertoire diversity was comparably high in both naive subsets but much lower in memory CD8+ T cells. Because CXCR3 expression was partially decreased after cryopreservation, freshly isolated PBMCs were used for most assays.

Each CD8+ T cell subset was flow-sorted in triplicate, and around 300,000 cells per subset were placed directly into RLT lysis buffer. Naive CD8+ T cells were defined stringently as CD45RO-CCR7+CD27+CD95- to exclude memory contaminants. Peripheral blood mononuclear cells were isolated from buffy coats by standard density gradient centrifugation. Naive CXCR3-negative and CXCR3-positive CD8+ T cells were flow-sorted using a FACSAria III. An RNeasy Mini Kit was used to extract total RNA from the sorted cells. The data were produced on a NextSeq 550. The Human TCR Profiling Kit (MiLaboratory) was used to prepare UMI-labeled 5' RACE TRB cDNA libraries. cDNA synthesis used the entire amount of extracted RNA, and PCR amplification then used the entire amount of cDNA produced. Libraries were prepared in parallel with an identical number of PCR cycles. On the study's bioinformatics: With a requirement of at least two reads per UMI, MIGEC and MiXCR extracted about 48,000 +/- 9,800 unique UMI-labeled TRB cDNA molecules per library. On average, each library contained approximately 40,000 +/- 10,000 functional in-frame TRB CDR3 nucleotide clonotypes without stop codons. After downsampling to 5000 UMI-labeled TRB molecules per sample, diversity metrics, including normalized Shannon-Wiener and Chao1, were computed in VDJtools. VDJtools computed clonotype-size-weighted physicochemical properties of the central five CDR3 residues: interaction energy, strength, volume and Kidera factor 4. TCRdb reprocessed the reads and assigns one entry to each CDR3 protein sequence, leaving out DNA. The V and J calls, along with clone size, are taken from TCRdb and not from the paper's own processing. The table held for this sample gives about 150,000 distinct CDR3 sequences. The top ten hold approximately 0.4% of the sample.

CDR1 and CDR2, per the germline V gene (reference sequence), are DFQATT and SNEGSKA. The CDR3 contains 14 residues, cysteine and phenylalanine counted. No coding sequence is recorded. The clonotype was recovered from a human donor in good health. Some clones in this sample may be carry-over from other donors' samples. The chain employs TRBV20-1 and TRBJ2-7; the TCRdb call, TRBD1, lacks DNA for checking. The sequenced sample was naive CXCR3+ CD8+ T cells from blood. The cell subset or site label on this specimen signifies: CD45RO-CCR7+CD27+CD95- naive CD8+ T cells expressing CXCR3 (TNR3+). The CDR3 reads as follows: CSARSGIYPYEQYF.